These 13 T cell receptor beta chains share one sample of origin, sequenced in a study of OX40 agonist ivuxolimab in advanced cancers. Sequencing was performed with immunoSEQ multiplex PCR; in TCRdb, only in-frame clones are kept and a portion is missing. The sample carries 70,000 to 80,000 clones, about 90% recorded once. Sequenced here: CD4+ or CD8+ T cells sorted from blood, sampled in a trial of the OX40 agonist ivuxolimab. These receptors all stem from an adult with an advanced solid tumor such as melanoma, head and neck, liver or kidney cancer.

The chain uses TRBV19 and TRBJ1-1, with D possibly TRBD1 on 5 matching bases. V lost 6 bases, J lost 8 bases, and 13 bases lay in between. Germline V gene data show CDR1 as LNHDA and CDR2 as SQIVND (reference sequence). The CDR3 is made up of 12 amino acids. The CDR3, as DNA: TGTGCCAGTAGAGAGCCAGGGTCCGAAGCTTTCTTT. Encoded protein: CASREPGSEAFF.

The chain carries TRBV28 and TRBJ2-1; 8 bases align to TRBD2. Germline loops: CDR1 MDHEN, CDR2 SYDVKM. Trimming took 5 bases from V and 8 from J; bases not matched to a gene: 11. The CDR3 loop spans 15 amino acids. The CDR3 region is CASSPPGTSWDEQFF. The CDR3 coding sequence is TGTGCCAGCAGTCCCCCTGGGACTAGTTGGGATGAGCAGTTCTTC.

The V and J genes are TRBV7-3 and TRBJ2-1; 7 nucleotides match TRBD1. J was trimmed by 8 bases and V by 3 bases; bases with no gene match: 4. Germline CDR1 and CDR2: SGHTA and FQGTGA. This CDR3 comprises 13 residues. CDR3 residues: CASSFTGAHEQFF. The CDR3 region has the DNA TGTGCCAGCAGCTTTACAGGGGCCCATGAGCAGTTCTTC.

V is TRBV9 and J is TRBJ2-7, with TRBD1 identical over 10 bases. The germline CDR1 and CDR2 sequences are SGDLS and YYNGEE. This CDR3 is 15 amino acids long. V was pared by 2 bases and J by 3 bases, with 5 bases of the junction left unmatched. In DNA, the CDR3 is TGTGCCAGCAGCGTGGGACAGGGGAATATCTACGAGCAGTACTTC. Translation gives CASSVGQGNIYEQYF.

This sequence joins TRBV5-4 and TRBJ2-1; 12 nucleotides line up with TRBD2. CDR3 length: 17 residues. V lost 0 bases and J lost 7; bases outside the gene matches: 8. Germline V gene lookup returns CDR1 SGHNT and CDR2 YYREEE (reference sequence). The CDR3 region is CASSLGILAGGVNEQFF. The CDR3 coding sequence is TGTGCCAGCAGCTTGGGGATACTAGCGGGAGGCGTGAATGAGCAGTTCTTC.

This sequence joins TRBV2 and TRBJ2-3; D possibly matches TRBD1 or TRBD2 (5 bases each). The CDR3 is 16 amino acids. V was shortened by 8 bases and J by 3 bases, with 21 bases between the two germline ends. Germline V gene data show CDR1 as SNHLY and CDR2 as FYNNEI. In nucleotides, the CDR3 is TGTGCCAGCGGTTACAGTTTGGCCTGGGGGACAGATACGCAGTATTTT. Amino acids: CASGYSLAWGTDTQYF.

The chain recombines TRBV7-9 with TRBJ1-5, with D unresolved. Germline V CDR1 and CDR2: SEHNR, FQNEAQ (reference sequence). V lost 2 bases and J 5 bases, leaving 22 bases between the germline ends. The length of the CDR3 is 18 residues. Here the CDR3 DNA reads TGTGCCAGCAGCTTACGAATAGGAGCTGAGCGAGAGCATCAGCCCCAGCATTTT. Its protein product is CASSLRIGAEREHQPQHF.

The chain recombines TRBV7-9 with TRBJ1-1; 10 bases map to TRBD1. Germline loops: CDR1 SEHNR, CDR2 FQNEAQ (reference sequence). The V gene end was trimmed by 5 bases and the J gene end by 3 bases; junction bases not matched to a gene: 9. This CDR3 contains 16 residues. In DNA form, the CDR3 reads TGTGCCAGCAGCGACCGCTTAGGACAGGGGGACACTGAAGCTTTCTTT. Translation: CASSDRLGQGDTEAFF.

The chain links TRBV27 to TRBJ2-1, with TRBD1 as a possible D gene (7 bases). V was trimmed by 5 bases and J by 5 bases, leaving 16 bases between them. The CDR3 consists of 15 residues. In germline, CDR1 is MNHEY, CDR2 SMNVEV (reference sequence). CDR3 sequence reads: CASSPYRGLNNEQFF. The CDR3 nucleotides read TGTGCCAGCAGTCCCTACAGGGGACTGAACAATGAGCAGTTCTTC.

The rearrangement uses TRBV2 and TRBJ1-1; D is unclear. Germline V gives CDR1 SNHLY, CDR2 FYNNEI. Trimming shortened V by 4 bases and J by 0 bases, and 6 bases separated the two germline ends. The CDR3 is 13 amino acids. In nucleotides, the CDR3 is TGTGCCAGCAGTGCGGACTTGAACACTGAAGCTTTCTTT. It codes for CASSADLNTEAFF. Full variable domain (missing parts from reference TRBV2 and TRBJ1-1): EPEVTQTPSHQVTQMGQEVILRCVPISNHLYFYWYRQILGQKVEFLVSFYNNEISEKSEIFDDQFSVERPDGSNFTLKIRSTKLEDSAMYFCASSADLNTEAFFGQGTRLTVV.

J is TRBJ1-2 and V is TRBV4-3; D is possibly TRBD1 (5 bases). This CDR3 has 16 residues. Trimming removed 1 base at V and 2 bases at J, with 14 bases between. Germline lookup yields CDR1 LGHNA and CDR2 YSLEER. The CDR3 protein is CASSQGEGWGNYGYTF. As DNA, the CDR3 is TGCGCCAGCAGCCAAGGGGAAGGTTGGGGGAACTATGGCTACACCTTC.

V gene TRBV4-3 combines with J gene TRBJ2-7; 9 nucleotides agree with TRBD1. This CDR3 comprises 16 residues. Germline assignment: CDR1 LGHNA and CDR2 YSLEER. V dropped 0 bases and J dropped 2; count of bases not matched to a gene: 5. The CDR3 nucleotides read TGCGCCAGCAGCCAAGATGGGACAGGGACAACCTACGAGCAGTACTTC. Protein product: CASSQDGTGTTYEQYF.

The V call is TRBV11-2, the J call TRBJ2-1; 14 nucleotides line up with TRBD2. Germline lookup yields CDR1 SGHAT and CDR2 FQNNGV. Trimming removed 5 bases from V and 6 bases from J; junction bases left unmatched: 6. The CDR3 length is 16 residues. The CDR3 nucleotides are TGTGCCAGCAGCGGGATGACTAGCGGGGGGGCCAATGAGCAGTTCTTC. Translated: CASSGMTSGGANEQFF.